This T cell receptor (beta chain) was sequenced for a study of metastatic and nonmetastatic thyroid tumors. Overall study context: Repertoire comparison spanned blood and tumor or nodule tissue of malignant and benign thyroid patients.

This clone has at least ten counts. The target antigen is unknown. Study-wide results and limits: A significant increase in TCR beta diversity was reportedly seen in malignant thyroid tumors relative to benign nodules, in blood and tumor.

Methods used by the authors: Clinicopathological groups differed in CDR3, with these differences serving to build a distant-metastasis classifier for papillary thyroid cancer. Using MiXCR, TCRdb reanalyzed the PCR reads. The V and J calls and clone size are TCRdb's, not the authors'. Among about 82,000 clones listed, 9.5% to 15% were seen once. Before thyroid surgery, none of the patients had received any treatment. The TCR comes from a female donor with papillary thyroid cancer or a benign thyroid nodule (not recorded which). Some clones in this sample may be carry-over from other donors' samples. The sequencing input was tumor tissue.

The CDR3 DNA follows: TGTGCCAGCAGCTTAGCCGCCGGGACAGGGAATAATTCACCCCTCCACTTT. As protein: CASSLAAGTGNNSPLHF. The chain combines TRBV7-8 with TRBJ1-6, with 9 bases identical to TRBD1. The CDR3 extends over 17 amino acids. CDR1 and CDR2 (germline): SGHVS, FQNEAQ. V trimming: 0 bases; J trimming: 5 bases; junction bases outside the gene matches: 5.